This entry features one TCR beta chain sequence. Trimming removed 4 bases from V and 4 bases from J, with 8 bases in between. The germline CDR1 and CDR2 sequences are SQVTM and ANQGSEA. The CDR3 runs 13 residues. The source of the sample is a study of beta chain features in type 1 diabetes. Expressed TCRB transcripts were sequenced because the isolated RNA had all been reverse transcribed beforehand. Sequenced by immunoSEQ multiplex PCR; TCRdb stores in-frame clones only, minus some. The sample carries about half a million clones, approximately 28% recorded once. The TCR sequence derives from a man aged 18 to 35 in good health. Source material: naive CD4+ T cells from blood. This chain joins TRBV29-1 and TRBJ2-6; TRBD1 or TRBD2 may be the D gene (5 bases each). The CDR3 sequence is CSVVRGGANVLTF. The CDR3 DNA reads TGCAGCGTTGTCCGGGGCGGGGCCAACGTCCTGACTTTC.